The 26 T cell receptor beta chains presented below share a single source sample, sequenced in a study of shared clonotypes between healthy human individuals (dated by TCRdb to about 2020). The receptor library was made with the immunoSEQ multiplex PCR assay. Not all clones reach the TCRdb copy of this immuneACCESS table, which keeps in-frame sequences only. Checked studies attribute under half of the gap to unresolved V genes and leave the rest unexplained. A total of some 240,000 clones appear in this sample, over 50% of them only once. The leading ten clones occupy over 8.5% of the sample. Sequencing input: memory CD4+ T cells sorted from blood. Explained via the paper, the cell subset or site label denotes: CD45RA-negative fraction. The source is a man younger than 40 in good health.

The CDR3 here is CASSSRRRQAHDNEQFF. Written as DNA, the CDR3 is TGCGCCAGCAGCTCACGACGCCGACAGGCGCACGACAATGAGCAGTTCTTC. J is TRBJ2-1 and V is TRBV5-1, with D possibly being TRBD1 (6 bases). This CDR3 is 17 amino acids long. Germline V gives CDR1 SGHRS, CDR2 YFSETQ. V lost 3 bases, J lost 5 bases, and 21 bases lay in between.

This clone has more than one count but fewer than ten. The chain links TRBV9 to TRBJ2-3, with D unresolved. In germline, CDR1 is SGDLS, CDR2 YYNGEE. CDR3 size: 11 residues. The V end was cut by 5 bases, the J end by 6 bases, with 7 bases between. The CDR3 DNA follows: TGTGCCAGCAGAGTTATGGATACGCAGTATTTT. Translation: CASRVMDTQYF.

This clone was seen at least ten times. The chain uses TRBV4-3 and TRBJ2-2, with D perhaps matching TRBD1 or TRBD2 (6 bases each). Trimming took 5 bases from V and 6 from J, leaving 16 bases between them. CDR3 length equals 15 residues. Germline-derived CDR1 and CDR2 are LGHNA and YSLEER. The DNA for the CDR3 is TGCGCCAGCAGCTACCTGTCGGGGGCGCCCGGGGAGCTGTTTTTT. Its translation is CASSYLSGAPGELFF.

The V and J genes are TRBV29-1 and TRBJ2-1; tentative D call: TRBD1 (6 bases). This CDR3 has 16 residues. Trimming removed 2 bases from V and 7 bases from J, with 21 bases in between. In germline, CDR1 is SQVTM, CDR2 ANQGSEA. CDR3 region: CSVEFLGKGVWNEQFF. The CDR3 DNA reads TGCAGCGTTGAATTCCTTGGGAAGGGGGTTTGGAATGAGCAGTTCTTC.

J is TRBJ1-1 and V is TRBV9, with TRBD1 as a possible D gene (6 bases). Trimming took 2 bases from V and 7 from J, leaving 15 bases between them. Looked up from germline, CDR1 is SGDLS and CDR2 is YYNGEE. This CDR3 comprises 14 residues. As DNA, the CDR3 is TGTGCCAGCAGCGTGGCAGGGGCCCTCGGTGAAGCTTTCTTT. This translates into CASSVAGALGEAFF.

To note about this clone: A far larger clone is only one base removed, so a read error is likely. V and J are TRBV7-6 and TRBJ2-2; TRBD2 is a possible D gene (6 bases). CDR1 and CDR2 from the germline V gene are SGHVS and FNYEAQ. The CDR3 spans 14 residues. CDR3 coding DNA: TGTGCCAGCAGCCCTTCTCCCGTGGGCGGGGAGCCGTTTTTT. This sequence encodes CASSPSPVGGEPFF.

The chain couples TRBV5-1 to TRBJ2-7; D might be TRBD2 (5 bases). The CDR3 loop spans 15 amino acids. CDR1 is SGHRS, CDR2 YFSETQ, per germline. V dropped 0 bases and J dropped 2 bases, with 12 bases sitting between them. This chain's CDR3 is CASSLGTPGPYEQYF. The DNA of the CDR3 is TGCGCCAGCAGCTTGGGGACTCCTGGCCCCTACGAGCAGTACTTC.

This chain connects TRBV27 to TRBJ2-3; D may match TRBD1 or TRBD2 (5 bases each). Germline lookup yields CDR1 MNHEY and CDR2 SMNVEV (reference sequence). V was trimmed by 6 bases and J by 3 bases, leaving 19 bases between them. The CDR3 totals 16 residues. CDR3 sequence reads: CASRSGRAWGTDTQYF. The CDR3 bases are TGTGCCAGCAGGTCAGGTAGGGCCTGGGGGACAGATACGCAGTATTTT.

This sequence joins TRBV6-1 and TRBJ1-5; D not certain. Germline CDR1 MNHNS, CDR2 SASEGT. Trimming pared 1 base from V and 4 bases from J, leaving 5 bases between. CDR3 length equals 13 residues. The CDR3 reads CASSEGANQPQHF. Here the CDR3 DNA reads TGTGCCAGCAGTGAAGGGGCTAATCAGCCCCAGCATTTT.

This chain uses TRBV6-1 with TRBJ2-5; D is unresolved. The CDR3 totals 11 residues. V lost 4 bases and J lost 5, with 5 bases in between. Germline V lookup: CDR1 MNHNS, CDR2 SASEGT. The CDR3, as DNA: TGTGCCAGCAGTGGTAGTGAGACCCAGTACTTC. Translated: CASSGSETQYF.

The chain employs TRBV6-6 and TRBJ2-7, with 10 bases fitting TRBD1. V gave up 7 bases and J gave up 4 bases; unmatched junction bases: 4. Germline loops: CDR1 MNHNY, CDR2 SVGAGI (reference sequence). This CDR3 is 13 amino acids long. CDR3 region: CASNGDRGYEQYF. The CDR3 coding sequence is TGTGCCAGCAACGGGGACAGGGGTTACGAGCAGTACTTC.

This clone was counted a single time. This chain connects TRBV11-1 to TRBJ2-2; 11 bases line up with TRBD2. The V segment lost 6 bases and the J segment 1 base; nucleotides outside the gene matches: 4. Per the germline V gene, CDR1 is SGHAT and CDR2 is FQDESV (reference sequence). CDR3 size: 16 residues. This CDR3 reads CASRRGLAVNTGELFF. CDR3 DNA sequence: TGTGCCAGCAGGAGGGGACTAGCGGTGAACACCGGGGAGCTGTTTTTT.

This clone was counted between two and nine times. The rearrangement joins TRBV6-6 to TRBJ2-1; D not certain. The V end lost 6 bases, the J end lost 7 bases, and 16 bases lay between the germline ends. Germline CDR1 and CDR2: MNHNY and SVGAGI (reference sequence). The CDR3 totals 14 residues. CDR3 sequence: CASSPHSPENEQFF. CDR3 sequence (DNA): TGTGCCAGCAGCCCCCACAGCCCGGAGAATGAGCAGTTCTTC.

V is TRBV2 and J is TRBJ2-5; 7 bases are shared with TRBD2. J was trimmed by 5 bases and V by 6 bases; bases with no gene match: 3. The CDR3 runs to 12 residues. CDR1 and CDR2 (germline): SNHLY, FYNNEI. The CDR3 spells CASRPGGETQYF. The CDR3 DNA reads TGTGCCAGCAGGCCCGGGGGGGAGACCCAGTACTTC.

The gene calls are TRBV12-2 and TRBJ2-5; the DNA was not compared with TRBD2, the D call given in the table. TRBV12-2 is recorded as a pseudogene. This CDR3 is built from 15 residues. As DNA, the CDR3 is TGTGCAAGTCGCTTATCGACGTTAAGAGGTGAGACCCAGTACTTC. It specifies CASRLSTLRGETQYF.

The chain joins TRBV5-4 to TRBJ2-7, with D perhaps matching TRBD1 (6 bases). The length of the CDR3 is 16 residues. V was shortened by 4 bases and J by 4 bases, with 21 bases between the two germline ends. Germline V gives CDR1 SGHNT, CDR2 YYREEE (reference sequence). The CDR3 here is CASSPAPWTEDYEQYF. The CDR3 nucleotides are TGTGCCAGCAGCCCAGCTCCTTGGACAGAAGATTACGAGCAGTACTTC.

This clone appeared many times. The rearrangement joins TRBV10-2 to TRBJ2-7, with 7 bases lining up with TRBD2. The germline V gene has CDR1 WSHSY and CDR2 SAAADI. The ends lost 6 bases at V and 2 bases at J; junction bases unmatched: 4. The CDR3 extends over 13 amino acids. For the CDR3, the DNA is TGCGCCAGCAGCGGGGGGTTAGCCTACGAGCAGTACTTC. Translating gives CASSGGLAYEQYF.

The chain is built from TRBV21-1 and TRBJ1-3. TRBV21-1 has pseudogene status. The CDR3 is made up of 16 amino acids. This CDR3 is CASSKWEGKSGNTIYF. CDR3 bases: TGTGCCAGCAGCAAATGGGAGGGAAAATCTGGAAACACCATATATTTT.

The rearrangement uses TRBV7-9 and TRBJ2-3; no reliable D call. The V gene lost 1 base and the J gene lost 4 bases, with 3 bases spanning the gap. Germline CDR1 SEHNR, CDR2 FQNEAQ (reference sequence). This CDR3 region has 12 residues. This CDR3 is CASSLESDTQYF. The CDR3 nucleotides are TGTGCCAGCAGCTTAGAATCAGATACGCAGTATTTT.

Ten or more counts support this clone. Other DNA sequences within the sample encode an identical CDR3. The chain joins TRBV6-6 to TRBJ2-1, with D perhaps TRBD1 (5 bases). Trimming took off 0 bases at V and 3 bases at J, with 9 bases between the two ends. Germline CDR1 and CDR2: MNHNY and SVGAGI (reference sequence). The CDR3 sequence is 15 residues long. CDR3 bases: TGTGCCAGCAGTTACTCCCCAGGGCTCTACAATGAGCAGTTCTTC. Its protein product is CASSYSPGLYNEQFF.

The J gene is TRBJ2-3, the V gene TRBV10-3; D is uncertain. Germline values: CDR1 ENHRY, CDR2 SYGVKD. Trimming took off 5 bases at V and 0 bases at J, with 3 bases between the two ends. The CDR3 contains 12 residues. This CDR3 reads CAISPSTDTQYF. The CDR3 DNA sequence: TGTGCCATCAGTCCTAGCACAGATACGCAGTATTTT.

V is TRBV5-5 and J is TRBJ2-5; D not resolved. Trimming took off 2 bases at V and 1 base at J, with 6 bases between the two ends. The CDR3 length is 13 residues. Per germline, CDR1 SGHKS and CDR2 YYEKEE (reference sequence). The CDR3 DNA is TGTGCCAGCAGCTTTATCCGCCAAGAGACCCAGTACTTC. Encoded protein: CASSFIRQETQYF.

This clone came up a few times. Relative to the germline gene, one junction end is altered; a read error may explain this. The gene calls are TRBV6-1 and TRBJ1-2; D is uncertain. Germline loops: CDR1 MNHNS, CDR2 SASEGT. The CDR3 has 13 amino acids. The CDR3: CASRNTVNYGYTF. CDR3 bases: TGTGCCAGCAGGAACACAGTCAACTACGGCTACACCTTC.

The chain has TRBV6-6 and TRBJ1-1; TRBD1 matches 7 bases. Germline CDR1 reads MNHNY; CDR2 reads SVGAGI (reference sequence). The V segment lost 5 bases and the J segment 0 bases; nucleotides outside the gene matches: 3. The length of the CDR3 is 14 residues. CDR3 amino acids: CASSQTGMNTEAFF. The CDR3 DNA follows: TGTGCCAGCAGTCAGACAGGGATGAACACTGAAGCTTTCTTT.

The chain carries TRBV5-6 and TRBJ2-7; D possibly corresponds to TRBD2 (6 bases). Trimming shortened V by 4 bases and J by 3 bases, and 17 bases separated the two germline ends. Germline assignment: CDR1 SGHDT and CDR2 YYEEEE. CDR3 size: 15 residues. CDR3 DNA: TGTGCCAGCAGCCTACGACTAGGTCTCCGCTACGAGCAGTACTTC. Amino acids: CASSLRLGLRYEQYF. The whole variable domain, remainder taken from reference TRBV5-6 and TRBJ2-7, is DAGVTQSPTHLIKTRGQQVTLRCSPKSGHDTVSWYQQALGQGPQFIFQYYEEEERQRGNFPDRFSGHQFPNYSSELNVNALLLGDSALYLCASSLRLGLRYEQYFGPGTRLTVT.

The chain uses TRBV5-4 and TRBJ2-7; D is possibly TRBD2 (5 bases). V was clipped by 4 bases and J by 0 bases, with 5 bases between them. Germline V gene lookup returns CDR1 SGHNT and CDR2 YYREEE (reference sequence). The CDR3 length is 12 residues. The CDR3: CASSRDSYEQYF. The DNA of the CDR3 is TGTGCCAGCAGCCGGGACTCCTACGAGCAGTACTTC.